This T cell receptor (beta chain) came from a study of blood T cell repertoires in COVID-19. Study overall: The United States, Italy and Spain provided the acute and convalescent COVID-19 samples. PBMCs, B-cell-depleted T cells, or T cells provided the cDNA or gDNA that made up the material.

V lost 2 bases and J lost 4, with 11 bases in between. CDR3 length: 14 amino acids. Germline CDR1 ENHRY, CDR2 SYGVKD. The Seattle patients, enrolled during active infection, were followed longitudinally. Study processing details: Nucleated cell number was recorded as an estimate derived from reference gene primer amplification. Only in-frame clones appear in the TCRdb table, and some are missing; sequencing was by immunoSEQ multiplex PCR. V and J calls and clone size are given by that table; D and trimming were obtained from the DNA. The data contain around 60,000 clones, 55% to 80% of them seen just once; the ten biggest clones take up around 4.4%.

Material: peripheral blood. This TCR was recovered from an older woman with COVID-19, enrolled during active disease. This chain uses TRBV10-3 with TRBJ1-1, with no clear D. The CDR3 reads CAISEPGRSTEAFF. The CDR3 DNA reads TGTGCCATCAGTGAGCCGGGTCGGAGCACTGAAGCTTTCTTT.